These 13 T cell receptor beta chains originate from one sample sequenced in a study of HIV-infected patients and healthy controls (dated 2014 in TCRdb). The receptor library was made with 5' RACE. TCRdb names Illumina MiSeq as the instrument used. About 500 ng RNA was reverse transcribed with SuperScript III using primers against the alpha and beta constant regions. Separate alpha and beta chain libraries were generated by chain-specific third strand synthesis with multiplexing indices. TCRdb reprocessed the public reads (quality trimming at Q25 with fastp, clone calling with MiXCR) and kept in-frame beta chains. Rows are combined by CDR3 protein, so each entry shows the most common genes and DNA. The sample profile shows several thousand distinct CDR3 sequences; roughly 9.1% of them were found once. The top ten constitute 20% to 25% of the sample. After antiretroviral therapy began, follow-up blood was collected from HIV-infected patients roughly three months, about 14 weeks, later. Whole blood was used without cell fractionation, so the repertoire reflected all unsorted peripheral T cells.

Material: blood, obtained during antiretroviral therapy. The receptors here all came from an adult with HIV infection.

This clonotype is deemed medium-sized. V is TRBV20-1 and J is TRBJ2-1, with 12 positions matching TRBD2. The CDR3 is 13 residues long. The V gene's germline CDR1 is DFQATT and CDR2 SNEGSKA (reference sequence). The ends lost 6 bases at V and 9 bases at J; junction bases unmatched: 6. The CDR3 DNA is TGCAGTGCCCGACTAGCGGGAGTTAGTGAGCAGTTCTTC. Protein: CSARLAGVSEQFF.

This clonotype is categorized as medium-sized. The chain joins TRBV18 to TRBJ1-5; D is undetermined. In germline, CDR1 is KGHSH, CDR2 LQKENI. Trimming shortened V by 3 bases and J by 5 bases, and 5 bases separated the two germline ends. The CDR3 runs 12 residues. CDR3 in DNA: TGTGCCAGCTCACCCGGACATCAGCCCCAGCATTTT. Translated: CASSPGHQPQHF. The full variable domain, rest sourced from reference TRBV18 and TRBJ1-5, is NAGVMQNPRHLVRRRGQEARLRCSPMKGHSHVYWYRQLPEEGLKFMVYLQKENIIDESGMPKERFSAEFPKEGPSILRIQQVVRGDSAAYFCASSPGHQPQHFGDGTRLSIL.

This clonotype was detected ten times or more. The rearrangement uses TRBV4-3 and TRBJ1-2; D not certain. Deletions cut 4 bases from V and 3 bases from J, with 9 bases between. The CDR3 totals 13 residues. Germline assignment: CDR1 LGHNA and CDR2 YSLEER. CDR3 loop: CASSRVHHYGYTF. In nucleotides, the CDR3 is TGCGCCAGCAGCCGAGTTCATCACTATGGCTACACCTTC.

This clonotype was found many times. The CDR3 reads CASKSDPANYGYTF. The CDR3 nucleotides are TGTGCCAGTAAATCGGACCCAGCTAACTATGGCTACACCTTC. The V call is TRBV19, the J call TRBJ1-2; D not resolved. The germline V gene has CDR1 LNHDA and CDR2 SQIVND (reference sequence). CDR3 size: 14 residues. With 7 bases removed from V and 0 bases from J, the gap between germline ends came to 12 bases.

As regards this clonotype: This likely comes from a read error, as the CDR3 has no conserved phenylalanine or tryptophan at its end. It is unclear where the CDR3 begins or ends on the DNA, so no DNA is shown, and the CDR3 is as TCRdb lists it. This rearrangement joins TRBV7-6 to TRBJ2-7. CDR1 and CDR2 from the germline V gene are SGHVS and FNYEAQ. The CDR3 extends over 13 residues, inclusive of both ends. The chain's CDR3 is CASSLAQGYEQDC.

In this sample, this clonotype is medium-sized. CDR3 sequence reads: CASSRDRAQETQYF. The CDR3 DNA reads TGTGCCAGCAGCCGAGACAGGGCCCAAGAGACCCAGTACTTC. The rearrangement links TRBV5-5 to TRBJ2-5, with 7 bases identical to TRBD1. V dropped 4 bases and J dropped 1; count of bases not matched to a gene: 4. Germline CDR1 and CDR2: SGHKS and YYEKEE (reference sequence). This CDR3 has 14 residues.

Ten or more counts support this clonotype. J is TRBJ2-1 and V is TRBV9; 9 bases are a match to TRBD1. This CDR3 region has 15 residues. Trimming took 1 base from V and 6 from J; bases not matched to a gene: 5. From germline, CDR1 is SGDLS and CDR2 YYNGEE. The DNA for the CDR3 is TGTGCCAGCAGCGTAAGGGACAGGGTAGGCAATGAGCAGTTCTTC. It codes for CASSVRDRVGNEQFF.

V and J are TRBV9 and TRBJ2-7; no firm D call. There are 14 residues in the CDR3. Trimming took 2 bases from V and 5 from J, leaving 14 bases between them. CDR1 is SGDLS and CDR2 is YYNGEE in the germline V gene. The CDR3 loop is CASSVDGGNNEQYF. The CDR3 DNA follows: TGTGCCAGCAGCGTCGACGGTGGTAATAACGAGCAGTACTTC.

This clonotype was detected ten times or more. The CDR3 loop reads CASSQGLTGELFF. In DNA form, the CDR3 reads TGCGCCAGCAGCCAAGGACTAACTGGGGAGCTGTTTTTT. V and J are TRBV4-1 and TRBJ2-2; perhaps TRBD2 as D (5 bases). The germline V and J ends were trimmed by 1 base and 8 bases, with 8 bases remaining between them. Germline CDR1 is MGHRA and CDR2 is YSYEKL. This CDR3 is 13 amino acids long.

This clonotype occurred once. The V call is TRBV20-1, the J call TRBJ2-5; D tentatively reads TRBD1 or TRBD2 (5 bases each). Germline values: CDR1 DFQATT, CDR2 SNEGSKA (reference sequence). CDR3 length equals 13 residues. V was trimmed by 5 bases and J by 1 base, leaving 11 bases between them. Written as DNA, the CDR3 is TGCAGTGCTCCGCCTGGGACCCAAGAGACCCAGTACTTC. It codes for CSAPPGTQETQYF.

In its sample, this clonotype is medium-sized. The V and J genes are TRBV7-2 and TRBJ1-1; TRBD1 might be the D (6 bases). This CDR3 spans 15 amino acids. V shed 3 bases and J shed 4 bases, with 15 bases lying between them. Germline CDR1 and CDR2: SGHTA and FQGNSA. In DNA, the CDR3 is TGTGCCAGCAGCTTGGCGGGGGGAGGGGGCACTGAAGCTTTCTTT. Translating it yields CASSLAGGGGTEAFF.

V usage is TRBV2 and J usage is TRBJ2-1; maybe TRBD1 (5 bases). This CDR3 contains 14 residues. Trimming shortened V by 2 bases and J by 10 bases, and 15 bases separated the two germline ends. Per germline, CDR1 SNHLY and CDR2 FYNNEI. Written as DNA, the CDR3 is TGTGCCAGCAGTGAAATATCACAGGCCAGGGAGCAGTTCTTC. The encoded protein is CASSEISQAREQFF.

CDR3 in DNA: TGTGCCAGCAGCGTAGACCGGACCCAATACAATGAGCAGTTCTTC. Encoded protein: CASSVDRTQYNEQFF. The rearrangement links TRBV9 to TRBJ2-1; D is uncertain. There are 15 residues in the CDR3. Trimming removed 0 bases at V and 4 bases at J, with 11 bases between. Germline-derived CDR1 and CDR2 are SGDLS and YYNGEE.